These T cell receptor beta chains were read from a single sample in a study of blood T cell repertoires in COVID-19. The data were produced by immunoSEQ multiplex PCR, yet TCRdb's version contains in-frame clones alone and is incomplete. The data hold 200,000 to 250,000 clones, with 85% to 90% observed a single time. The specimen sequenced was PBMCs or T cells enriched from blood (not recorded which). These receptors all come from a man in his forties or fifties who had been exposed to COVID-19. The CDR3 runs from the conserved cysteine through the conserved F or W. The D gene is left open where the match is weak. A row's size may be missing; if present it is once, few, many or a size class.

j_gene: TRBJ2-7
v_gene: TRBV18
abundance: .
d_gene: TRBD1
CDR3nt: TGTGCCAGCTCACCGTCGGGACAGGGCTTCTACGAGCAGTACTTC
CDR3aa: CASSPSGQGFYEQYF

j_gene: TRBJ2-4
v_gene: TRBV11-3
abundance: .
d_gene: .
CDR3nt: TGTGCCAGCAGCTTAGATCGAGGGTGGAACATTCAGTACTTC
CDR3aa: CASSLDRGWNIQYF

j_gene: TRBJ2-3
v_gene: TRBV19
abundance: .
d_gene: TRBD2
CDR3nt: TGTGCCAGTAGCCTGGGACTAGCGGGAGGAACAGATACGCAGTATTTT
CDR3aa: CASSLGLAGGTDTQYF

j_gene: TRBJ2-1
v_gene: TRBV5-1
abundance: once
d_gene: .
CDR3nt: TGCGCCAGCAGCTTGGTCGGCGGGGTTACCTACAATGAGCAGTTCTTC
CDR3aa: CASSLVGGVTYNEQFF

j_gene: TRBJ1-2
v_gene: TRBV9
abundance: .
d_gene: .
CDR3nt: TGTGCCAGCAGCGTAGACGGCAGGGACTATGGCTACACCTTC
CDR3aa: CASSVDGRDYGYTF

j_gene: TRBJ1-2
v_gene: TRBV4-2
abundance: .
d_gene: TRBD1
CDR3nt: TGTGCCAGCAGCCAAGTCTGGACAGGGGGTAACTATGGCTACACCTTC
CDR3aa: CASSQVWTGGNYGYTF

j_gene: TRBJ2-2
v_gene: TRBV5-1
abundance: .
d_gene: .
CDR3nt: TGCGCCAGCAGCTTGCGGACAGTCTCCTCGAACACCGGGGAGCTGTTTTTT
CDR3aa: CASSLRTVSSNTGELFF

j_gene: TRBJ1-2
v_gene: TRBV7-9
abundance: .
d_gene: TRBD1
CDR3nt: TGTGCCAGCAGCCCCAGGGGGTCAGAGGGTGGCTACACCTTC
CDR3aa: CASSPRGSEGGYTF

j_gene: TRBJ1-2
v_gene: TRBV5-1
abundance: .
d_gene: TRBD1
CDR3nt: TGCGCCAGCAGCTCGGACAGGGTCGCCTACACCTTC
CDR3aa: CASSSDRVAYTF

j_gene: TRBJ2-2
v_gene: TRBV7-2
abundance: once
d_gene: TRBD2
CDR3nt: TGTGCCAGCAGCTTATATAGCGGGGGGGCCGCCGGGGAGCTGTTTTTT
CDR3aa: CASSLYSGGAAGELFF

j_gene: TRBJ1-1
v_gene: TRBV7-9
abundance: .
d_gene: .
CDR3nt: TGTGCCAGCAGCTTATTGCCAGGGAGGGTTACTGAAGCTTTCTTT
CDR3aa: CASSLLPGRVTEAFF

j_gene: TRBJ1-2
v_gene: TRBV23-1
abundance: .
d_gene: .
CDR3nt: TGCGCCAGCAGTCAACCGACAATTAACTATGGCTACACCTTC
CDR3aa: CASSQPTINYGYTF

j_gene: TRBJ1-3
v_gene: TRBV28
abundance: .
d_gene: .
CDR3nt: TGTGCCAGCACCCCACCCCAGGGTTTAACTGGAAACACCATATATTTT
CDR3aa: CASTPPQGLTGNTIYF

j_gene: TRBJ2-7
v_gene: TRBV10-3
abundance: .
d_gene: TRBD1
CDR3nt: TGTGCCATCAGTGAGCTGGGGACAGGCACCTCCTACGAGCAGTACTTC
CDR3aa: CAISELGTGTSYEQYF

j_gene: TRBJ1-6
v_gene: TRBV20-1
abundance: once
d_gene: .
CDR3nt: TGCAGTGCTAGTCAGGGTCCTCTCTACTATAATTCACCCCTCCACTTT
CDR3aa: CSASQGPLYYNSPLHF

j_gene: TRBJ2-3
v_gene: TRBV19
abundance: .
d_gene: .
CDR3nt: TGTGCCAGTAGTGCTTTACGGGCAGATACGCAGTATTTT
CDR3aa: CASSALRADTQYF

j_gene: TRBJ2-3
v_gene: TRBV29-1
abundance: .
d_gene: TRBD2
CDR3nt: TGCAGCGTTGAAGGCAGAGCGGGGGTTCAGGATACGCAGTATTTT
CDR3aa: CSVEGRAGVQDTQYF

j_gene: TRBJ1-2
v_gene: TRBV2
abundance: .
d_gene: .
CDR3nt: TGTGCCAGCAGTGAGTGGGGGCCGAGGGGCGGTGGCTACACCTTC
CDR3aa: CASSEWGPRGGGYTF

j_gene: TRBJ2-7
v_gene: TRBV10-2
abundance: once
d_gene: TRBD1
CDR3nt: TGCGCCAGCAGTGAGGGGGACAGGGAATTCCACGAGCAGTACTTC
CDR3aa: CASSEGDREFHEQYF

j_gene: TRBJ1-1
v_gene: TRBV28
abundance: .
d_gene: TRBD1
CDR3nt: TGTGCCAGCGGGACAACGACAGGGATCTTGAACACTGAAGCTTTCTTT
CDR3aa: CASGTTTGILNTEAFF

j_gene: TRBJ2-7
v_gene: TRBV6-5
abundance: .
d_gene: .
CDR3nt: TGTGCCAGCAGTTACTCTTCAGACATCTCCTACGAGCAGTACTTC
CDR3aa: CASSYSSDISYEQYF

j_gene: TRBJ1-1
v_gene: TRBV18
abundance: .
d_gene: TRBD1
CDR3nt: TGTGCCAGCTCACCCCCGGGAGGTGACAGGGGGACTTTCTTT
CDR3aa: CASSPPGGDRGTFF

j_gene: TRBJ1-4
v_gene: TRBV11-2
abundance: .
d_gene: .
CDR3nt: TGTGCCAGCAGCCAAGGAGTTTACAATGAAAAACTGTTTTTT
CDR3aa: CASSQGVYNEKLFF

j_gene: TRBJ2-3
v_gene: TRBV5-5
abundance: .
d_gene: .
CDR3nt: TGTGCCAGCAGTTTACAGGGTTTTACAGATACGCAGTATTTT
CDR3aa: CASSLQGFTDTQYF

j_gene: TRBJ2-5
v_gene: TRBV6-5
abundance: .
d_gene: .
CDR3nt: TGTGCCAGCAGCGCGACAGGTTCAGAGACCCAGTACTTC
CDR3aa: CASSATGSETQYF

j_gene: TRBJ2-3
v_gene: TRBV5-4
abundance: .
d_gene: TRBD1
CDR3nt: TGTGCCAGCAGCTTGGCGGGACAGGGGACAGATACGCAGTATTTT
CDR3aa: CASSLAGQGTDTQYF

j_gene: TRBJ1-5
v_gene: TRBV2
abundance: .
d_gene: TRBD1
CDR3nt: TGTGCCAGCAGTCCTCCTCAGGGGGCGCGGCAGCCCCAGCATTTT
CDR3aa: CASSPPQGARQPQHF

j_gene: TRBJ2-3
v_gene: TRBV9
abundance: .
d_gene: TRBD2
CDR3nt: TGTGCCAGCAGCGCGACTAGCGGGATTACAGATACGCAGTATTTT
CDR3aa: CASSATSGITDTQYF

j_gene: TRBJ1-3
v_gene: TRBV6-5
abundance: .
d_gene: TRBD1
CDR3nt: TGTGCCAGCAGTCAGGGGGCGTACTCTGGAAACACCATATATTTT
CDR3aa: CASSQGAYSGNTIYF

j_gene: TRBJ2-1
v_gene: TRBV15
abundance: .
d_gene: .
CDR3nt: TGTGCCACCAGCAGCTCCGGGACACCAAACAATGAGCAGTTCTTC
CDR3aa: CATSSSGTPNNEQFF

j_gene: TRBJ2-5
v_gene: TRBV28
abundance: .
d_gene: TRBD1
CDR3nt: TGTGCCAGCAGTTTGCCGGGACAGGGGAAAGAGACCCAGTACTTC
CDR3aa: CASSLPGQGKETQYF

j_gene: TRBJ1-1
v_gene: TRBV11-3
abundance: .
d_gene: .
CDR3nt: TGTGCCAGCAGCTTAAGGGTTTCGGAGGGCACTGAAGCTTTCTTT
CDR3aa: CASSLRVSEGTEAFF

j_gene: TRBJ2-1
v_gene: TRBV5-4
abundance: .
d_gene: TRBD1
CDR3nt: TGTGCCAGCAGCTCCGGACAGGACAATGAGCAGTTCTTC
CDR3aa: CASSSGQDNEQFF

j_gene: TRBJ2-3
v_gene: TRBV2
abundance: once
d_gene: TRBD2
CDR3nt: TGTGCCAGCAGTTTCACTAGCGGGGTAGATACGCAGTATTTT
CDR3aa: CASSFTSGVDTQYF

j_gene: TRBJ2-6
v_gene: TRBV4-1
abundance: .
d_gene: .
CDR3nt: TGCGCCAGCAGCCAAGAAAGGGGCGAATTGGCTGGGGCCAACGTCCTGACTTTC
CDR3aa: CASSQERGELAGANVLTF

j_gene: TRBJ2-5
v_gene: TRBV28
abundance: .
d_gene: .
CDR3nt: TGTGCCAGCACCCCCGACAGCTTCCAAGAGACCCAGTACTTC
CDR3aa: CASTPDSFQETQYF

j_gene: TRBJ1-2
v_gene: TRBV19
abundance: .
d_gene: TRBD1
CDR3nt: TGTGCCAGTAGTATAGATCGTCGCTGGACAGGGACCTACTATGGCTACACCTTC
CDR3aa: CASSIDRRWTGTYYGYTF

j_gene: TRBJ1-2
v_gene: TRBV10-3
abundance: .
d_gene: .
CDR3nt: TGTGCCATCAGTGAGTTCGGAGCTAACTATGGCTACACCTTC
CDR3aa: CAISEFGANYGYTF

j_gene: TRBJ1-2
v_gene: TRBV7-9
abundance: .
d_gene: .
CDR3nt: TGTGCCAGCAGACCCCAGGAGACAGCTTATGGCTACACCTTC
CDR3aa: CASRPQETAYGYTF

j_gene: TRBJ1-2
v_gene: TRBV29-1
abundance: .
d_gene: TRBD1
CDR3nt: TGCAGCGATCTGACAGGGCCGAACTATGGCTACACCTTC
CDR3aa: CSDLTGPNYGYTF

j_gene: TRBJ1-2
v_gene: TRBV18
abundance: .
d_gene: TRBD1
CDR3nt: TGTGCCAGCTCAGTCGACAGGGCATATGGCTACACCTTC
CDR3aa: CASSVDRAYGYTF

j_gene: TRBJ1-1
v_gene: TRBV7-9
abundance: .
d_gene: .
CDR3nt: TGTGCCAGCAGCTTATTGGCAGGGCCCCCTGAAGCTTTCTTT
CDR3aa: CASSLLAGPPEAFF

j_gene: TRBJ1-1
v_gene: TRBV28
abundance: .
d_gene: .
CDR3nt: TGTGCCAGCAGTTTATTCCGGGATTTGAACACTGAAGCTTTCTTT
CDR3aa: CASSLFRDLNTEAFF

j_gene: TRBJ1-5
v_gene: TRBV27
abundance: .
d_gene: .
CDR3nt: TGTGCCAGCAGTCCCCCAGATCAGCCCCAGCATTTT
CDR3aa: CASSPPDQPQHF

j_gene: TRBJ2-2
v_gene: TRBV18
abundance: few
d_gene: TRBD1
CDR3nt: TGTGCCAGCTCACCCTTACAGGGGCGAACCGGGGAGCTGTTTTTT
CDR3aa: CASSPLQGRTGELFF

j_gene: TRBJ2-7
v_gene: TRBV9
abundance: .
d_gene: TRBD1
CDR3nt: TGTGCCAGCAGCGTAGGCGGACAGGCCTCCTACGAGCAGTACTTC
CDR3aa: CASSVGGQASYEQYF

j_gene: TRBJ2-1
v_gene: TRBV30
abundance: .
d_gene: TRBD1
CDR3nt: TGTGCCTGGAGAATACCGGGACAGGGGGCAATCGTGATTGAATACAATGAGCAGTTCTTC
CDR3aa: CAWRIPGQGAIVIEYNEQFF

j_gene: TRBJ1-5
v_gene: TRBV7-8
abundance: few
d_gene: .
CDR3nt: TGTGCCAGCAGCCCGATGCTTCACCGGGATAGCAATCAGCCCCAGCATTTT
CDR3aa: CASSPMLHRDSNQPQHF

j_gene: TRBJ1-1
v_gene: TRBV20-1
abundance: .
d_gene: .
CDR3nt: TGCAGTGCTAGCAAGAACACTGAAGCTTTCTTT
CDR3aa: CSASKNTEAFF

j_gene: TRBJ2-3
v_gene: TRBV7-9
abundance: .
d_gene: .
CDR3nt: TGTGCCAGCAGCCACCGTGAAGGAGTCTCGACAGATACGCAGTATTTT
CDR3aa: CASSHREGVSTDTQYF

j_gene: TRBJ1-6
v_gene: TRBV5-1
abundance: .
d_gene: TRBD1
CDR3nt: TGCGCCAGCAAACCAGGGACAGGAGATTCACCCCTCCACTTT
CDR3aa: CASKPGTGDSPLHF